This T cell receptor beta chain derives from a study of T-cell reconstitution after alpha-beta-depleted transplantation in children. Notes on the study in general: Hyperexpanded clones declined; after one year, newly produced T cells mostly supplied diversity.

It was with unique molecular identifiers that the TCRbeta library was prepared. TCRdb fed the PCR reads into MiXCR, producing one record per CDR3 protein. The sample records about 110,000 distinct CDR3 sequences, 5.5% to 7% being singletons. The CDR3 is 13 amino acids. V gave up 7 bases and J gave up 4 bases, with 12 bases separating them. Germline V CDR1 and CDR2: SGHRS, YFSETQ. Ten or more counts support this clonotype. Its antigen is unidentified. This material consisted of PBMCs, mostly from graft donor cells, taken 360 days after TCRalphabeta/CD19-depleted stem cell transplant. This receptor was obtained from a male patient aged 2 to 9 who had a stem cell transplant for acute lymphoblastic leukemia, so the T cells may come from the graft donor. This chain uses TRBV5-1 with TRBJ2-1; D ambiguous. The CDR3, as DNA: TGCGCCAGCGGTCTAGGGCTTTACAATGAGCAGTTCTTC. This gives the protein CASGLGLYNEQFF. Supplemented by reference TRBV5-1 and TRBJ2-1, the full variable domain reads KAGVTQTPRYLIKTRGQQVTLSCSPISGHRSVSWYQQTPGQGLQFLFEYFSETQRNKGNFPGRFSGRQFSNSRSEMNVSTLELGDSALYLCASGLGLYNEQFFGPGTRLTVL.